The T cell receptor beta chain under discussion was sequenced for a study of T-cell memory formation after mild COVID-19 (dated by TCRdb to about 2021). Notes on the research overall: Most TCR sequence clusters were specific to one of the two donors. In a couple of donors, T-cell clones that expanded and contracted after mild COVID-19 were followed by sequencing TCRalpha and TCRbeta repertoires longitudinally. The cohort was made up of two young adult volunteers, one female and one male, who were previously healthy.

In this sample, this clonotype turned up many times. Its specific antigen is unknown. No base qualities exist here, and no much larger clone lies one base off it. The study at large found these results: Clones contracting from day 15 to 85 had balanced CD4/CD8 phenotypes, while a second wave expanding from day 15 to 37 was biased towards CD4+. Contracting CD4+ clones were located mainly in the CM and EM memory subsets, whereas CD8+ clones were found to be enriched in EMRA. The study included only a couple of mild cases, and larger cohorts that include severe cases with pre-infection samples were judged to be necessary. Some responding clones were detected in pre-infection memory, suggesting pre-existing cross-reactive memory T cells joined the SARS-CoV-2 response. Whether the second-wave clones peaking on day 37 were SARS-CoV-2 specific was not confirmed.

Sequencing took place on an Illumina NovaSeq 6000. Using 5'RACE with constant-segment primers, TCRalpha and TCRbeta cDNA libraries were constructed, with sample barcodes and unique molecular identifiers added in the process. Trizol reagent was used to extract RNA from every sample. Library amplification was performed in two PCR steps, and a second sample barcode and Illumina TruSeq adapters were introduced in the second step. Sequencing of the libraries was done on an Illumina NovaSeq, producing 2 x 150 bp paired-end reads. As for the original processing: Reads were demultiplexed and collapsed into UMI-guided consensus sequences with migec v1.2.7. With mixcr v2.1.11, UMI consensuses were aligned to TRA and TRB V and J templates and assembled into clonotypes. A clonotype was counted as expanded or contracted only when both edgeR and NoisET called the clonotype significant, with the noise models trained on biological replicates. edgeR calls used a false discovery rate-adjusted p below 0.01 and a log2 fold-change threshold of 1. PCA with hierarchical clustering of max-normalized trajectories of the 1000 most abundant clonotypes was used as exploratory dynamics analysis. Each responding clone was given a CD4 or CD8 phenotype based on the CD4+ and CD8+ repertoires, which had been sequenced separately. TCRdb took the public reads, trimmed them with fastp at Q25, ran MiXCR for clone calling and kept in-frame beta chains. Entries are consolidated by CDR3 protein sequence, retaining the most common genes and DNA. The V and J calls follow TCRdb's processing rather than the paper's. In this sample the table shows around 300,000 distinct CDR3 sequences, around 8% of which occur a single time. The ten most abundant clones make up roughly 22% of the sample.

Ficoll-Paque density gradient centrifugation was the method used to isolate PBMCs. Clipping removes 2 bases from V and 2 bases from J, with 3 as the unmatched junction base count. For CDR1 and CDR2, the germline V gene lists LGHNA and YSLEER. The CDR3, from cysteine to phenylalanine, totals 16 residues. Just CDR3 DNA is preserved here, 48 bases in frame from base 1. The TCR sequence derives from a man aged 18 to 30 who had mild COVID-19 (a few samples of this study predate the infection). The sample titles of this study are shuffled in the database, so cell type and time point are left out; the donor was told from shared clones. Sequences were obtained from PBMCs or a T cell subset sorted from them (not recorded which). Here the chain combines TRBV4-3 and TRBJ2-1, and TRBD2 aligns with 10 junction nucleotides. The nucleotide sequence reads TGCGCCAGCAGCCAATCAGGACTAGCGGCCTACAATGAGCAGTTCTTC. It codes for CASSQSGLAAYNEQFF.